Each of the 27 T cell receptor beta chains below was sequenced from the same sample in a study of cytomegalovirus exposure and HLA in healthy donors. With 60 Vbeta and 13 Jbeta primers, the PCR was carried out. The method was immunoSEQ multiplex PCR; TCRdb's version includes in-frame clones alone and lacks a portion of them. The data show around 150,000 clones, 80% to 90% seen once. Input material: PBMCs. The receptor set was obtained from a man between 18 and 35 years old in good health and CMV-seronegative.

CDR3 in amino acids: CAISASGGGGLMNTEAFF. CDR3 sequence (DNA): TGTGCCATCAGCGCTTCCGGAGGGGGAGGGCTAATGAACACTGAAGCTTTCTTT. This chain connects TRBV10-3 to TRBJ1-1; weak D call: TRBD1 (6 bases). Germline CDR1 ENHRY, CDR2 SYGVKD. The V end lost 6 bases, the J end lost 0 bases, and 23 bases lay between the germline ends. The CDR3 runs to 18 residues.

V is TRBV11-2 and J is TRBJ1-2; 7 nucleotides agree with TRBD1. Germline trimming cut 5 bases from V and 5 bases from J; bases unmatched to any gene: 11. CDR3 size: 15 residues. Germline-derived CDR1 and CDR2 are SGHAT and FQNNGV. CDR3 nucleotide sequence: TGTGCCAGCAGCCCCAACCCGGGACAGCCATATGGCTACACCTTC. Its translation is CASSPNPGQPYGYTF.

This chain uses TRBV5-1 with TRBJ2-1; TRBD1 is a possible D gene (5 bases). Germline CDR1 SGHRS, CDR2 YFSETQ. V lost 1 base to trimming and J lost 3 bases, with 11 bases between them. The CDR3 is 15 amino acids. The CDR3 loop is CASSLRGGDYNEQFF. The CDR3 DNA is TGCGCCAGCAGCTTGAGGGGTGGGGACTACAATGAGCAGTTCTTC.

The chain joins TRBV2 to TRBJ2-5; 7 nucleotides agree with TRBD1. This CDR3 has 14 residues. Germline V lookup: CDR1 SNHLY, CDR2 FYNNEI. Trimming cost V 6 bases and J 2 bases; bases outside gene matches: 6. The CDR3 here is CASSPETGQETQYF. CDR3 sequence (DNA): TGTGCCAGCAGCCCTGAGACAGGGCAAGAGACCCAGTACTTC.

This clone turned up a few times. CDR3 sequence reads: CATTHGEQFF. CDR3 DNA sequence: TGTGCCACTACCCACGGTGAGCAGTTCTTC. The V and J genes are TRBV6-5 and TRBJ2-1; D ambiguous. Trimming cost V 10 bases and J 9 bases, with 10 bases left between them. Per the germline V gene, CDR1 is MNHEY and CDR2 is SVGAGI. CDR3 length: 10 amino acids.

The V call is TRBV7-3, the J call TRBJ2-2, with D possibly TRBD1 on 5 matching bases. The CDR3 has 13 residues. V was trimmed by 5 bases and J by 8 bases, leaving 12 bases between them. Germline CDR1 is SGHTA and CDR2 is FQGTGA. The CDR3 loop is CASSPQVPGELFF. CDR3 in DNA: TGTGCCAGCAGCCCACAGGTTCCGGGGGAGCTGTTTTTT.

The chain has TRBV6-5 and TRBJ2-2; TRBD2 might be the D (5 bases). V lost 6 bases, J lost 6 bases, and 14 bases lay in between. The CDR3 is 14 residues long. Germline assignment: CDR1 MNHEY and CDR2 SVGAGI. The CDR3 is CASRTGSKAGELFF. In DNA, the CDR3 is TGTGCCAGCAGAACTGGGAGCAAAGCCGGGGAGCTGTTTTTT.

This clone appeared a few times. The CDR3 reads CASSSGQGAHEQYF. In DNA, the CDR3 is TGTGCCAGCAGCTCCGGACAGGGGGCCCACGAGCAGTACTTC. V is TRBV7-9 and J is TRBJ2-7; TRBD1 aligns across 11 bases. The V and J ends lost 4 bases and 5 bases, in that order; junction bases with no gene match: 4. Germline CDR1 and CDR2: SEHNR and FQNEAQ (reference sequence). The length of the CDR3 is 14 residues.

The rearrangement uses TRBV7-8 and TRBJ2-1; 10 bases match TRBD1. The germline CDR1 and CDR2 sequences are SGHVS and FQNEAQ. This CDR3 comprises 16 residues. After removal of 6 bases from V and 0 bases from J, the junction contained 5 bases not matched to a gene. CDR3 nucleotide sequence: TGTGCCAGCAGACCTCGGACAGGGGGCTCCTACAATGAGCAGTTCTTC. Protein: CASRPRTGGSYNEQFF.

The CDR3 protein is CASSLEANQPQHF. CDR3 sequence (DNA): TGCGCCAGCAGCTTGGAAGCCAATCAGCCCCAGCATTTT. The chain couples TRBV5-1 to TRBJ1-5; D call uncertain. The length of the CDR3 is 13 residues. Trimming took off 0 bases at V and 3 bases at J, with 4 bases between the two ends. The germline CDR1 and CDR2 sequences are SGHRS and YFSETQ.

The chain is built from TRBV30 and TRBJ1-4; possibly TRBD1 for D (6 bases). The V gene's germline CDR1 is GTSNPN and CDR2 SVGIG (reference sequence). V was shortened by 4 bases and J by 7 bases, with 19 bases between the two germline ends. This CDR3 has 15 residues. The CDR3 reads CAWTVGGAEGEKLFF. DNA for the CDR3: TGTGCCTGGACCGTGGGGGGGGCAGAGGGTGAAAAACTGTTTTTT. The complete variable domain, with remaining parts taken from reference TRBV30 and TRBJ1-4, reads SQTIHQWPATLVQPVGSPLSLECTVEGTSNPNLYWYRQAAGRGLQLLFYSVGIGQISSEVPQNLSASRPQDRQFILSSKKLLLSDSGFYLCAWTVGGAEGEKLFFGSGTQLSVL.

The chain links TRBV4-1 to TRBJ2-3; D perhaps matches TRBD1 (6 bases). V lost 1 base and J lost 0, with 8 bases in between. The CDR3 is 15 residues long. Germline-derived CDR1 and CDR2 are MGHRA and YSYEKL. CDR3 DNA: TGCGCCAGCAGCCAAGTGGGGGCTAGCACAGATACGCAGTATTTT. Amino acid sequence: CASSQVGASTDTQYF.

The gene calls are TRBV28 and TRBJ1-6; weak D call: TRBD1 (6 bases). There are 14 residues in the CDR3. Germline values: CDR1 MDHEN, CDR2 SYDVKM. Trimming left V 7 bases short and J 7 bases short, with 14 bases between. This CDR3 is CASIPGVSNSPLHF. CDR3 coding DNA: TGTGCCAGCATCCCAGGGGTTTCGAATTCACCCCTCCACTTT.

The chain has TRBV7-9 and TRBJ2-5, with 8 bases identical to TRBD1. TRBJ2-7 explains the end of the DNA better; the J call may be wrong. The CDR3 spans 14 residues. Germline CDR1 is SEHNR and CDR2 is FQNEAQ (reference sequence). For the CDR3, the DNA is TGTGCCAGCAGCTATAGACAGGGGTGGTACGAGCAGTACTTC. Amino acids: CASSYRQGWYEQYF.

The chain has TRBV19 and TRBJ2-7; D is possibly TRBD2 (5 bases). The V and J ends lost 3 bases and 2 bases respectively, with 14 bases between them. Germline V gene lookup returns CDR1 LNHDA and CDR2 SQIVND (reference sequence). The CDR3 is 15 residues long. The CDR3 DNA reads TGTGCCAGTAGTATTGGCTACGGGAAACCCTACGAGCAGTACTTC. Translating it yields CASSIGYGKPYEQYF.

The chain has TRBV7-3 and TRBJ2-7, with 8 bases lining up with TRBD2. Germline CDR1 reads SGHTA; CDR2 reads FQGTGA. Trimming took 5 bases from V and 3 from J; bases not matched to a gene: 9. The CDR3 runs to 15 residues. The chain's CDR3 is CASSEGASGLYEQYF. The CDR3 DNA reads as TGTGCCAGCAGCGAAGGGGCTAGCGGGCTCTACGAGCAGTACTTC.

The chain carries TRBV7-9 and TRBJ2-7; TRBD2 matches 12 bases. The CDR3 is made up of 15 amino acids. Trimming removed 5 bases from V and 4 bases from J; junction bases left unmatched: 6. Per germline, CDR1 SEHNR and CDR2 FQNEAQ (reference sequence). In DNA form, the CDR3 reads TGTGCCAGCAGCCTCAGGACTAGCGGGAAGTACGAGCAGTACTTC. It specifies CASSLRTSGKYEQYF.

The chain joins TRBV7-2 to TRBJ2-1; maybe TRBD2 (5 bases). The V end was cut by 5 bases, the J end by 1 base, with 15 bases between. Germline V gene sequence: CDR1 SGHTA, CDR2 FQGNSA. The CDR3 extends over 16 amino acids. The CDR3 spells CASSTRGQVSYNEQFF. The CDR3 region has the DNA TGTGCCAGCAGCACTCGAGGGCAGGTGTCCTACAATGAGCAGTTCTTC.

CDR3 nucleotides: TGTGCCAGCAGCCCTAGGGGAGGAAGCAATCAGCCCCAGCATTTT. Translation gives CASSPRGGSNQPQHF. The rearrangement uses TRBV6-6 and TRBJ1-5; tentative D call: TRBD1 (5 bases). V was clipped by 6 bases and J by 1 base, with 13 bases between them. CDR1 and CDR2 from the germline V gene are MNHNY and SVGAGI (reference sequence). This CDR3 is built from 15 residues.

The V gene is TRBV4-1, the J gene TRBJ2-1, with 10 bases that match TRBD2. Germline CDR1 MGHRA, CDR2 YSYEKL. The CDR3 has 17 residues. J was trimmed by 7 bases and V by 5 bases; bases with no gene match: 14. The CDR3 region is CASSETGLAGAGNEQFF. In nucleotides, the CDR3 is TGCGCCAGCAGCGAAACGGGTCTAGCGGGAGCGGGGAATGAGCAGTTCTTC.

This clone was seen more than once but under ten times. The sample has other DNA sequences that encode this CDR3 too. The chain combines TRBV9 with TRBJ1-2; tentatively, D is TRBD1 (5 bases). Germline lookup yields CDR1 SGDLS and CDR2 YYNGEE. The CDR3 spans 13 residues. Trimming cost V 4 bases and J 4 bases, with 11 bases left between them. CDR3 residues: CASSPGTAYGYTF. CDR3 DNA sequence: TGTGCCAGCAGCCCTGGGACTGCCTATGGCTACACCTTC.

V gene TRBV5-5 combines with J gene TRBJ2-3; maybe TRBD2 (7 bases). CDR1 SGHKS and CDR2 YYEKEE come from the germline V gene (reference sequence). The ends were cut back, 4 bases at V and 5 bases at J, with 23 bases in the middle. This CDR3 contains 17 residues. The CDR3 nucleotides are TGTGCCAGCAGCCAAGCGGGAACGGGGGGCCTCCTAGATACGCAGTATTTT. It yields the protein CASSQAGTGGLLDTQYF.

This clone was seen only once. For the CDR3, the DNA is TGTGCCAGCAGCGTGGAGGGGAACACCGGGGAGCTGTTTTTT. This codes for CASSVEGNTGELFF. The rearrangement joins TRBV9 to TRBJ2-2; maybe TRBD2 (6 bases). With 2 bases removed from V and 1 base from J, the gap between germline ends came to 6 bases. Germline V gene sequence: CDR1 SGDLS, CDR2 YYNGEE. CDR3 length: 14 residues.

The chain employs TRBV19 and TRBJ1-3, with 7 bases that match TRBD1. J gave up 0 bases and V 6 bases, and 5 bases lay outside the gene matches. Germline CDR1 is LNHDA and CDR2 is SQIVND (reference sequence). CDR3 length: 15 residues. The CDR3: CASRKDRSSGNTIYF. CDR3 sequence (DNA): TGTGCCAGTAGAAAGGACAGGTCCTCTGGAAACACCATATATTTT.

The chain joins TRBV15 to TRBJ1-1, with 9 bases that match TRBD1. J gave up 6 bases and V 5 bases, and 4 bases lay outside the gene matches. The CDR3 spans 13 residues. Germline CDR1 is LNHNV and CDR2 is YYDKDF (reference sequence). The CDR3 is CATSSRQGAEAFF. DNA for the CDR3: TGTGCCACCAGCTCCCGACAGGGGGCTGAAGCTTTCTTT.

This CDR3 is CASSSWTGKSGELFF. The DNA of the CDR3 is TGTGCCAGCAGCTCCTGGACAGGGAAGTCCGGGGAGCTGTTTTTT. J is TRBJ2-2 and V is TRBV11-3, with TRBD1 matching over 8 bases. Per the germline V gene, CDR1 is SGHNT and CDR2 is YENEEA. Trimming took 4 bases from V and 6 from J; bases not matched to a gene: 7. The CDR3 extends over 15 amino acids.

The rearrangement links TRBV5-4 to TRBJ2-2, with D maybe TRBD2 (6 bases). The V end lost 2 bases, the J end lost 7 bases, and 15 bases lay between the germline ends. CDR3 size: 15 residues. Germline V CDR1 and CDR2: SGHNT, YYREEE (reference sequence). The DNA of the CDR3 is TGTGCCAGCAGCTTAGGAGTAGCGGCAGACGGGGAGCTGTTTTTT. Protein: CASSLGVAADGELFF.